Below, one T cell receptor (beta chain) is given with its context. This clonotype was seen at least ten times. Its antigen remains undetermined. Within one base of it there is no much larger clone, and no base qualities were kept. This specimen belongs to a study of CD8 T cells in ankylosing spondylitis (dated by TCRdb to between 2016 and 2019). About the investigation overall: The study set out to find disease-linked TCR variants by profiling T cell receptor beta repertoires in ankylosing spondylitis patients and healthy donors. The full study cohort comprised 25 ankylosing spondylitis patients and 85 to 120 healthy donors. Peripheral blood was sampled, and synovial fluid was additionally collected from ankylosing spondylitis patients.

From a lookup of the germline V gene (reference sequence), CDR1 and CDR2 are LNHNV and YYDKDF. Counted from cysteine to phenylalanine, this CDR3 has 13 amino acids. The sequence is cut down to CDR3 DNA, 39 bases in frame from base 1. V loses 9 bases of germline sequence and J loses 2 bases, and the interval between the two ends is 11 bases. Here is what the overall study found, with its caveats: The disease-linked clones showed a CD8+ phenotype and occurred at relatively low frequencies in peripheral blood. Blood from ankylosing spondylitis patients appeared to be characterized by a TCR beta motif made up of eight highly homologous amino acid variants. The disease-linked clones were reported as significantly enriched in matched synovial fluid samples from ankylosing spondylitis patients. Some of the motif variants had been reported before in the synovial fluid and blood of reactive arthritis patients, a finding that suggests common disease-initiation mechanisms.

The listed sequencing device is Illumina HiSeq 2500. TCR beta libraries were prepared by quantitative 5'-RACE with molecular barcodes. The source study handled its data this way. A new computational method based on a probabilistic model of VDJ rearrangement was used to identify disease-linked TCR variants. TCRdb reprocessing: public reads trimmed at Q25 with fastp, clones called with MiXCR, in-frame beta chains kept. A single entry per CDR3 protein holds the most common genes and DNA from its merged rows. These V and J calls originate from TCRdb's pipeline instead of the authors' own analysis. Recorded for this sample are just under 95,000 distinct CDR3 sequences; 8.8% of them occurred a single time. The ten largest clones take up under 6% of the sample.

Sequenced input: blood, either unsorted or a sorted T cell fraction (not recorded which). The V and J genes are TRBV15 and TRBJ1-5; the D segment cannot be called with confidence. This TCR was sampled from a male donor with ankylosing spondylitis or in good health (not recorded which). At the DNA level, the sequence is TGTGCCACGGCGACAAGGGGCAATCAGCCCCAGCATTTT. This yields the protein CATATRGNQPQHF.